The 23 T cell receptor beta chains listed next were all sequenced from one sample in a study of a mutant IDH1 vaccine in newly diagnosed glioma. Libraries were prepared by immunoSEQ multiplex PCR; TCRdb keeps only in-frame clonotypes and omits some of them. The sample has approximately 80,000 clones, 81% seen once. Time point noted: week 47, end of study. Vaccination comprised doses that each held 300 ug of mutant IDH1 20-mer peptide, plus topical imiquimod. Their specific antigens are unknown. The sample consisted of PBMCs, taken from a glioma patient whose treatment included an IDH1 peptide vaccine. These receptors all stem from a man between 40 and 49 years old with glioma.

The chain links TRBV6-6 to TRBJ2-3; D gene ambiguous. The length of the CDR3 is 11 residues. Germline CDR1 MNHNY, CDR2 SVGAGI (reference sequence). The ends were cut back, 8 bases at V and 2 bases at J, with 5 bases in the middle. Here the CDR3 reads CASEITDTQYF. In nucleotides, the CDR3 is TGTGCCAGCGAAATCACAGATACGCAGTATTTT.

Comment on this clone: Additional DNA sequences in this sample encode the identical CDR3. The rearrangement joins TRBV7-2 to TRBJ2-1; TRBD2 aligns across 11 bases. In germline, CDR1 is SGHTA, CDR2 FQGNSA. The V segment lost 1 base and the J segment 3 bases; nucleotides outside the gene matches: 2. The CDR3 has 16 residues. CDR3 nucleotide sequence: TGTGCCAGCAGCTTAGTGGGGACTAGCGGCTACAATGAGCAGTTCTTC. Protein sequence: CASSLVGTSGYNEQFF.

A few counts support this clone. This chain uses TRBV2 with TRBJ1-1; maybe TRBD1 (5 bases). V was trimmed by 3 bases and J by 0 bases, leaving 8 bases between them. The CDR3 totals 14 residues. CDR1 SNHLY and CDR2 FYNNEI come from the germline V gene. The CDR3 DNA sequence: TGTGCCAGCAGTGACGGGGCCCTGAACACTGAAGCTTTCTTT. Its protein is CASSDGALNTEAFF.

CDR3 in DNA: TGTGCCAGCAGCTCCCCGGACGGGGTAAACAGATACTTC. Protein product: CASSSPDGVNRYF. The chain couples TRBV7-2 to TRBJ2-4, with D possibly being TRBD2 (5 bases). Trimming pared 4 bases from V and 16 bases from J, leaving 20 bases between. CDR3 size: 13 residues. The germline CDR1 and CDR2 sequences are SGHTA and FQGNSA.

This rearrangement joins TRBV28 to TRBJ2-1; D is ambiguous. Per germline, CDR1 MDHEN and CDR2 SYDVKM. The CDR3 has 14 residues. Trimming removed 5 bases at V and 1 base at J, with 9 bases between. The chain's CDR3 is CASSTIGSYNEQFF. The DNA of the CDR3 is TGTGCCAGCAGTACTATAGGGTCCTACAATGAGCAGTTCTTC.

CDR3: CASSLGSNQPQHF. The DNA of the CDR3 is TGTGCCAGCAGTTTAGGTAGCAATCAGCCCCAGCATTTT. The chain is built from TRBV28 and TRBJ1-5; D not certain. This CDR3 is 13 amino acids long. Trimming left V 2 bases short and J 0 bases short, with 2 bases between. Germline V gives CDR1 MDHEN, CDR2 SYDVKM. Complete variable domain (other parts from reference TRBV28 and TRBJ1-5): DVKVTQSSRYLVKRTGEKVFLECVQDMDHENMFWYRQDPGLGLRLIYFSYDVKMKEKGDIPEGYSVSREKKERFSLILESASTNQTSMYLCASSLGSNQPQHFGDGTRLSIL.

The genes are TRBV7-8 and TRBJ2-5; D remains unclear. The CDR3 runs to 15 residues. Germline-derived CDR1 and CDR2 are SGHVS and FQNEAQ. The ends were cut back, 1 base at V and 4 bases at J, with 13 bases in the middle. CDR3 DNA: TGTGCCAGCAGCTTAGATCCGAGAGGAAGAGAGACCCAGTACTTC. The encoded protein is CASSLDPRGRETQYF.

V usage is TRBV2 and J usage is TRBJ2-3; 13 positions match TRBD2. Germline values: CDR1 SNHLY, CDR2 FYNNEI. This CDR3 has 17 amino acids. Trimming at V came to 7 bases and at J to 0 bases, leaving 7 bases not matched to a gene. CDR3 in DNA: TGTGCCAGCACGCCACTAGCGGGAGGGTCTAGCACAGATACGCAGTATTTT. Translated, it gives CASTPLAGGSSTDTQYF. The full variable domain, its missing parts supplied by reference TRBV2 and TRBJ2-3, is EPEVTQTPSHQVTQMGQEVILRCVPISNHLYFYWYRQILGQKVEFLVSFYNNEISEKSEIFDDQFSVERPDGSNFTLKIRSTKLEDSAMYFCASTPLAGGSSTDTQYFGPGTRLTVL.

The CDR3 DNA follows: TGTGCCATCAGTCCGGGACAGATGTTCTCTGGAAACACCATATATTTT. Translated: CAISPGQMFSGNTIYF. This chain connects TRBV10-3 to TRBJ1-3, with TRBD1 matching 7 bases. V dropped 5 bases and J dropped 0; count of bases not matched to a gene: 7. CDR1 and CDR2 from the germline V gene are ENHRY and SYGVKD. This CDR3 is 16 amino acids long.

V and J are TRBV27 and TRBJ2-1; D might be TRBD1 or TRBD2, each matching 5 bases. This CDR3 is 15 amino acids long. CDR1 is MNHEY, CDR2 SMNVEV, per germline (reference sequence). V dropped 2 bases and J dropped 6 bases, with 14 bases sitting between them. CDR3 DNA sequence: TGTGCCAGCAGTTTACCGGGGCTAGGAGCCAATGAGCAGTTCTTC. This codes for CASSLPGLGANEQFF.

In this sample, this clone turned up a few times. This sequence joins TRBV5-6 and TRBJ1-6, with TRBD1 as a possible D gene (6 bases). CDR1 is SGHDT and CDR2 is YYEEEE in the germline V gene. The germline V and J ends were trimmed by 4 bases and 5 bases, with 13 bases remaining between them. This CDR3 comprises 15 residues. The CDR3 protein is CASSARDTDNSPLHF. As DNA, the CDR3 is TGTGCCAGCAGCGCCCGGGACACCGATAATTCACCCCTCCACTTT. The full variable domain, completed using reference TRBV5-6 and TRBJ1-6, is DAGVTQSPTHLIKTRGQQVTLRCSPKSGHDTVSWYQQALGQGPQFIFQYYEEEERQRGNFPDRFSGHQFPNYSSELNVNALLLGDSALYLCASSARDTDNSPLHFGNGTRLTVT.

The rearrangement links TRBV4-2 to TRBJ2-5; 12 bases are shared with TRBD2. The end of the DNA is better explained by TRBJ2-7, so the J call may be wrong. This CDR3 spans 16 amino acids. Germline-derived CDR1 and CDR2 are LGHNA and YNFKEQ. The CDR3 nucleotides read TGTGCCAGCAGCCCGCTGACTAGCGGGAGTGTCTACGAGCAGTACTTC. Its protein is CASSPLTSGSVYEQYF.

This clone was observed a single time. The chain joins TRBV28 to TRBJ1-1; tentative D call: TRBD1 (6 bases). Deletions cut 2 bases from V and 4 bases from J, with 8 bases between. CDR1 is MDHEN, CDR2 SYDVKM, per germline. The CDR3 is 13 amino acids. This CDR3 is CASSLTGTTEAFF. As DNA, the CDR3 is TGTGCCAGCAGTTTAACAGGGACCACTGAAGCTTTCTTT.

CDR3: CASSDWTGQDGYTF. The CDR3 DNA reads as TGTGCCAGCAGCGATTGGACAGGGCAGGATGGCTACACCTTC. The chain employs TRBV6-1 and TRBJ1-2; TRBD1 matches 8 bases. Germline V lookup: CDR1 MNHNS, CDR2 SASEGT. Trimming cost V 6 bases and J 6 bases; bases outside gene matches: 9. This CDR3 is 14 amino acids long.

The sample holds many counts of this clone. The chain combines TRBV4-3 with TRBJ1-4, with 9 bases matching TRBD1. After removal of 3 bases from V and 7 bases from J, the junction contained 6 bases not matched to a gene. Germline-derived CDR1 and CDR2 are LGHNA and YSLEER. The CDR3 contains 15 residues. As DNA, the CDR3 is TGCGCCAGCAGCCAGGGGGACAGGGATAGTGAAAAACTGTTTTTT. This translates into CASSQGDRDSEKLFF.

The chain combines TRBV6-5 with TRBJ1-2; TRBD1 matches at 7 bases. The germline gives CDR1 MNHEY, CDR2 SVGAGI. Trimming cost V 0 bases and J 8 bases; bases outside gene matches: 0. This CDR3 spans 12 amino acids. The CDR3 protein is CASSYSTGGYTF. CDR3 nucleotides: TGTGCCAGCAGTTACTCGACAGGGGGCTACACCTTC.

To note about this clone: This specimen includes other DNA sequences encoding the same CDR3. The chain employs TRBV5-6 and TRBJ2-7, with D perhaps TRBD2 (6 bases). V shed 4 bases and J shed 9 bases, with 14 bases lying between them. CDR1 and CDR2 (germline): SGHDT, YYEEEE. CDR3 length: 12 residues. The CDR3 bases are TGTGCCAGCAGCGCGGGGCAGGGAGGGCAGTACTTC. Translation: CASSAGQGGQYF. Drawing the rest from reference TRBV5-6 and TRBJ2-7, the complete variable domain is DAGVTQSPTHLIKTRGQQVTLRCSPKSGHDTVSWYQQALGQGPQFIFQYYEEEERQRGNFPDRFSGHQFPNYSSELNVNALLLGDSALYLCASSAGQGGQYFGPGTRLTVT.

The chain combines TRBV29-1 with TRBJ2-7; TRBD1 or TRBD2 may be the D gene (5 bases each). V was pared by 6 bases and J by 1 base, with 13 bases between. Germline values: CDR1 SQVTM, CDR2 ANQGSEA. This CDR3 has 13 amino acids. CDR3 in amino acids: CSVPAEGSYEQYF. The CDR3 DNA reads TGCAGCGTGCCCGCCGAGGGGTCCTACGAGCAGTACTTC.

J is TRBJ1-5 and V is TRBV10-3; D is possibly TRBD1 (5 bases). This CDR3 region has 13 residues. Trimming removed 8 bases from V and 0 bases from J, with 8 bases in between. Germline V CDR1 and CDR2: ENHRY, SYGVKD. The CDR3 DNA reads TGTGCCATCGCCAGGGATAGCAATCAGCCCCAGCATTTT. The encoded protein is CAIARDSNQPQHF.

CDR3 sequence: CASSLTGTGYRNTIYF. DNA of the CDR3: TGTGCCAGCTCCCTCACAGGGACAGGGTACAGAAACACCATATATTTT. The V and J genes are TRBV18 and TRBJ1-3; 9 positions agree with TRBD1. V lost 6 bases and J lost 5; bases outside the gene matches: 11. Germline V CDR1 and CDR2: KGHSH, LQKENI. CDR3 length equals 16 residues.

The chain is built from TRBV6-5 and TRBJ2-3, with TRBD2 matching over 12 bases. This CDR3 region has 16 residues. With V trimmed by 4 bases and J by 2 bases, 4 bases remained unmatched. Per the germline V gene, CDR1 is MNHEY and CDR2 is SVGAGI. The CDR3 DNA follows: TGTGCCAGCAGTTCAGGGACTAGCGGGTACACAGATACGCAGTATTTT. Translated: CASSSGTSGYTDTQYF.

The rearrangement uses TRBV6-5 and TRBJ1-2, with 7 bases lining up with TRBD1. J lost 2 bases, V lost 4 bases, and 7 bases had no gene match. The CDR3 covers 15 residues. Germline assignment: CDR1 MNHEY and CDR2 SVGAGI. The DNA for the CDR3 is TGTGCCAGCAGTTCCTACAGGGGAGCAAACTATGGCTACACCTTC. It codes for CASSSYRGANYGYTF.

J is TRBJ2-7 and V is TRBV30; 10 bases line up with TRBD2. With 0 bases clipped from V and 4 bases from J, the junction kept 0 bases outside the gene matches. The CDR3 has 13 residues. Looked up from germline, CDR1 is GTSNPN and CDR2 is SVGIG (reference sequence). The CDR3 loop is CAWSVLAGYEQYF. In DNA, the CDR3 is TGTGCCTGGAGTGTACTAGCGGGGTACGAGCAGTACTTC.